Here is one T cell receptor (beta chain) with its context. This table comes from immunoSEQ multiplex PCR, and its TCRdb copy is limited to in-frame clones, with some not included. The table has about 50,000 clones, roughly 91% seen once. The data were taken from a study of memory CD8 T cells in hepatitis C reinfection. Study details: A positive HCV RNA test after two negatives ≥60 days apart defined reinfection. Pre-reinfection samples were taken 55 to 20 weeks before detection.

The time point: pre-reinfection, 55 to 20 weeks before reinfection detection. No in vitro expansion preceded TCR sequencing of the sorted cells. Two donors provided sorted CD3+ CD8+ CD45RO- naive CD8 T cells at all three reinfection time points. CDR1 and CDR2 (germline): SGHNT, YYREEE (reference sequence). CDR3 length equals 14 residues. The ends were cut back, 4 bases at V and 2 bases at J, with 10 bases in the middle. The rearrangement joins TRBV5-4 to TRBJ2-1; tentatively, D is TRBD1 (5 bases). This clonotype was sampled from a young man with hepatitis C virus infection. Source material: naive CD8+ T cells sorted from blood. Here the CDR3 reads CASSLRQPYNEQFF. The CDR3 DNA reads as TGTGCCAGCAGCCTTAGACAGCCCTACAATGAGCAGTTCTTC.